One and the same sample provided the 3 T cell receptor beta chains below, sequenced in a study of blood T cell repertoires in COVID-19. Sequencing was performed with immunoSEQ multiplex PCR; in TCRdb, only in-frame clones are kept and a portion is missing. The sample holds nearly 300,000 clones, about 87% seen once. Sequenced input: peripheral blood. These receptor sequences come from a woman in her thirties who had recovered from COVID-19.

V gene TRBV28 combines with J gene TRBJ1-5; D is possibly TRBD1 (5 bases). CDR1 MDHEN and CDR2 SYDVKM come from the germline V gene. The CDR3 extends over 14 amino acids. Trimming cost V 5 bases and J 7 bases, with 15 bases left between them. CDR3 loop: CASSQGGGGQPQHF. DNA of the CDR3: TGTGCCAGCAGTCAAGGTGGGGGGGGACAGCCCCAGCATTTT.

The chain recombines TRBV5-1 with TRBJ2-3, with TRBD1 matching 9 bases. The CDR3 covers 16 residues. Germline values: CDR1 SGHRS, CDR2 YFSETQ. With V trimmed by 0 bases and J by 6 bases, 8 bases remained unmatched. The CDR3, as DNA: TGCGCCAGCAGCTTGGATTTAACAGGGGGCATGGATACGCAGTATTTT. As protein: CASSLDLTGGMDTQYF.

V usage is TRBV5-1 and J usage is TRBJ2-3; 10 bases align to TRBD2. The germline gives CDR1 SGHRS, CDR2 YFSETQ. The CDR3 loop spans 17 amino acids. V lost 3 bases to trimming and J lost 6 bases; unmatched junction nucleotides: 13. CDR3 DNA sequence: TGCGCCAGCAGCTACGAGACCACTAGCGGGGCGGCGGATACGCAGTATTTT. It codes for CASSYETTSGAADTQYF.